The 26 T cell receptor beta chains reported below all come from one sample, sequenced in a study of beta chain features in type 1 diabetes. Expressed TCRB transcripts were sequenced, since all the RNA that had been isolated was reverse transcribed. Profiled with immunoSEQ multiplex PCR; TCRdb holds only in-frame clones, not every one. The repertoire has about 220,000 clones, around 9.9% of them found once; the top ten carry about 1.2%. Sequencing used central memory CD4+ T cells from blood. Source of these receptors: a man younger than 30 in good health.

This clone has more than one count but fewer than ten. V is TRBV30 and J is TRBJ1-1; 11 bases line up with TRBD1. With 6 bases clipped from V and 4 bases from J, the junction kept 7 bases outside the gene matches. The length of the CDR3 is 14 residues. CDR1 GTSNPN and CDR2 SVGIG come from the germline V gene (reference sequence). In DNA form, the CDR3 reads TGTGCCTGTGAGAAGGGACAGGGGGTCACTGAAGCTTTCTTT. It specifies CACEKGQGVTEAFF. Full variable domain (outside the CDR3, taken from reference TRBV30 and TRBJ1-1): SQTIHQWPATLVQPVGSPLSLECTVEGTSNPNLYWYRQAAGRGLQLLFYSVGIGQISSEVPQNLSASRPQDRQFILSSKKLLLSDSGFYLCACEKGQGVTEAFFGQGTRLTVV.

Note on this clone: The same CDR3 is also encoded by other DNA sequences in this sample. V gene TRBV5-4 combines with J gene TRBJ2-3; TRBD2 agrees at 11 bases. Germline assignment: CDR1 SGHNT and CDR2 YYREEE (reference sequence). With V trimmed by 1 base and J by 0 bases, 1 base remained unmatched. CDR3 length: 16 amino acids. CDR3 sequence (DNA): TGTGCCAGCAGCTTGCGACTAGCGGGAAGCACAGATACGCAGTATTTT. Residues: CASSLRLAGSTDTQYF.

This clone was observed a few times. The chain has TRBV27 and TRBJ2-7; D perhaps matches TRBD1 (5 bases). Germline lookup yields CDR1 MNHEY and CDR2 SMNVEV (reference sequence). This CDR3 region has 15 residues. The germline V and J ends were trimmed by 2 bases and 0 bases, with 11 bases remaining between them. The CDR3 region has the DNA TGTGCCAGCAGTTTAGTAGACAGTACCTCCTACGAGCAGTACTTC. It translates to CASSLVDSTSYEQYF.

This clone showed up many times. The chain links TRBV19 to TRBJ2-7, with 10 nucleotides matching TRBD1. This CDR3 is 15 amino acids long. V shed 1 base, J shed 0 bases, and the junction held 0 bases outside the gene matches. CDR1 LNHDA and CDR2 SQIVND come from the germline V gene (reference sequence). The CDR3 region is CASSIGTGGSYEQYF. CDR3 nucleotide sequence: TGTGCCAGTAGTATAGGGACAGGGGGCTCCTACGAGCAGTACTTC.

This clone was observed a single time. CDR3 sequence (DNA): TGTGCCAGCAGCTTGGCCAGCGGGAGGGGAAAGGGCAAAAACATTCAGTACTTC. The encoded protein is CASSLASGRGKGKNIQYF. The chain employs TRBV5-4 and TRBJ2-4; 10 nucleotides align to TRBD2. Germline V CDR1 and CDR2: SGHNT, YYREEE (reference sequence). V dropped 0 bases and J dropped 3; count of bases not matched to a gene: 9. The CDR3 has 18 residues.

This clone was seen only a few times. CDR3 residues: CATSRDGGNQPQHF. The CDR3 DNA reads TGTGCCACCAGCAGAGATGGGGGCAATCAGCCCCAGCATTTT. V usage is TRBV15 and J usage is TRBJ1-5; no firm D call. The CDR3 is 14 residues long. Germline V lookup: CDR1 LNHNV, CDR2 YYDKDF (reference sequence). The V end was cut by 0 bases, the J end by 2 bases, with 5 bases between.

This clone came up once. The germline gene is not matched at one end of the junction; a read error may be the cause. The chain joins TRBV7-9 to TRBJ2-7, with D possibly TRBD1 on 5 matching bases. Germline assignment: CDR1 SEHNR and CDR2 FQNEAQ (reference sequence). There are 14 residues in the CDR3. The CDR3 sequence is CASSYQGIPYGQYF. The CDR3 nucleotides read TGTGCCAGCAGCTACCAGGGAATCCCATACGGGCAGTACTTC.

This clone was found a few times. The genes are TRBV11-2 and TRBJ2-1; TRBD1 matches at 9 bases. This CDR3 has 15 residues. Germline V gives CDR1 SGHAT, CDR2 FQNNGV. The V and J ends lost 5 bases and 10 bases, in that order; junction bases with no gene match: 12. The CDR3 DNA reads TGTGCCAGCAGCCCGGGAACAGGGGGCTTTCGGGAGCAGTTCTTC. The encoded protein is CASSPGTGGFREQFF.

This clone was detected only a few times. The chain recombines TRBV4-2 with TRBJ2-3; 12 bases line up with TRBD2. V lost 8 bases and J lost 5; bases outside the gene matches: 8. The CDR3 extends over 15 amino acids. CDR1 is LGHNA, CDR2 YNFKEQ, per germline. In DNA form, the CDR3 reads TGTGCCAGCGGCACACTAGCGGGAGGAGGAGATACGCAGTATTTT. Its translation: CASGTLAGGGDTQYF.

The chain is built from TRBV29-1 and TRBJ1-1; 7 nucleotides match TRBD1. This CDR3 is 15 amino acids long. Germline V gives CDR1 SQVTM, CDR2 ANQGSEA. With V trimmed by 4 bases and J by 0 bases, 8 bases remained unmatched. CDR3 in amino acids: CSVGDSSAMNTEAFF. The CDR3 bases are TGCAGCGTTGGGGACAGTAGCGCCATGAACACTGAAGCTTTCTTT.

The table lists this clone with a few counts. This chain uses TRBV16 with TRBJ1-2; D might be TRBD1 (5 bases). V lost 0 bases and J 4 bases, leaving 9 bases between the germline ends. The CDR3 spans 14 residues. Germline-derived CDR1 and CDR2 are KGHSY and FQNENV. CDR3 region: CASSQSPTAYGYTF. Written as DNA, the CDR3 is TGTGCCAGCAGCCAATCCCCGACAGCCTATGGCTACACCTTC. Drawing the rest from reference TRBV16 and TRBJ1-2, the complete variable domain is GEEVAQTPKHLVRGEGQKAKLYCAPIKGHSYVFWYQQVLKNEFKFLISFQNENVFDETGMPKERFSAKCLPNSPCSLEIQATKLEDSAVYFCASSQSPTAYGYTFGSGTRLTVV.

The chain couples TRBV4-1 to TRBJ2-7; D gene ambiguous. The germline V gene has CDR1 MGHRA and CDR2 YSYEKL. The V end was cut by 2 bases, the J end by 2 bases, with 13 bases between. This CDR3 is 15 amino acids long. The DNA for the CDR3 is TGCGCCAGCAGCCAAACTGGAAATATCGCCTACGAGCAGTACTTC. Translated: CASSQTGNIAYEQYF.

This clone showed up many times. This chain uses TRBV30 with TRBJ2-1; D is possibly TRBD1 or TRBD2 (6 bases each). The germline V and J ends were trimmed by 8 bases and 7 bases, with 15 bases remaining between them. The CDR3 is 12 amino acids. Germline V lookup: CDR1 GTSNPN, CDR2 SVGIG (reference sequence). The CDR3 region is CAGSRGGNEQFF. The CDR3, as DNA: TGTGCCGGGTCCCGAGGGGGGAATGAGCAGTTCTTC.

This clone was detected only a few times. This chain's CDR3 is CASSLPAGGPETQYF. The CDR3 region has the DNA TGTGCCAGCAGCTTGCCAGCGGGAGGGCCAGAGACCCAGTACTTC. The chain employs TRBV7-3 and TRBJ2-5, with 10 bases matching TRBD2. After removal of 3 bases from V and 4 bases from J, the junction contained 5 bases not matched to a gene. CDR1 SGHTA and CDR2 FQGTGA come from the germline V gene. The CDR3 runs 15 residues.

The chain combines TRBV5-6 with TRBJ2-1; 9 nucleotides agree with TRBD2. Germline lookup yields CDR1 SGHDT and CDR2 YYEEEE. The CDR3 has 16 amino acids. V gave up 2 bases and J gave up 4 bases; unmatched junction bases: 7. This CDR3 reads CASSFNRGREYNEQFF. The CDR3 nucleotides are TGTGCCAGCAGCTTTAATCGCGGGAGGGAATACAATGAGCAGTTCTTC.

The chain recombines TRBV5-1 with TRBJ2-5; no definite D call. The V end was cut by 0 bases, the J end by 1 base, with 7 bases between. CDR3 length: 14 residues. Germline-derived CDR1 and CDR2 are SGHRS and YFSETQ. CDR3 region: CASSLAVSQETQYF. The CDR3 DNA is TGCGCCAGCAGCTTGGCGGTGAGCCAAGAGACCCAGTACTTC.

This clone was seen repeatedly, ten times or more. V is TRBV2 and J is TRBJ2-3; D not certain. CDR3 length equals 15 residues. The germline V and J ends were trimmed by 1 base and 1 base, with 9 bases remaining between them. Looked up from germline, CDR1 is SNHLY and CDR2 is FYNNEI. This CDR3 is CASSEVYSGTDTQYF. The CDR3 nucleotides read TGTGCCAGCAGTGAAGTTTACAGTGGCACAGATACGCAGTATTTT.

There are a few counts of this clone. The sample carries other DNA sequences with the same CDR3. The chain recombines TRBV4-1 with TRBJ1-1; unclear D gene. V lost 0 bases to trimming and J lost 2 bases, with 4 bases between them. This CDR3 region has 13 residues. Germline CDR1 is MGHRA and CDR2 is YSYEKL. The CDR3 loop is CASSQDPNTEAFF. The DNA for the CDR3 is TGCGCCAGCAGCCAAGATCCAAACACTGAAGCTTTCTTT.

In its sample, this clone was seen many times. This rearrangement joins TRBV29-1 to TRBJ2-1, with TRBD2 identical over 14 bases. V shed 4 bases and J 4 bases; nucleotides not matched to a gene: 3. This CDR3 is 15 amino acids long. Germline V gene lookup returns CDR1 SQVTM and CDR2 ANQGSEA. The CDR3 DNA reads as TGCAGCGTTGGGACTAGCGGGAGGCGTTACAATGAGCAGTTCTTC. The encoded protein is CSVGTSGRRYNEQFF.

V and J are TRBV10-3 and TRBJ2-7, with 7 bases identical to TRBD2. Germline V gene sequence: CDR1 ENHRY, CDR2 SYGVKD. Trimming took 0 bases from V and 5 from J; bases not matched to a gene: 7. This CDR3 is built from 15 residues. CDR3 nucleotide sequence: TGTGCCATCAGTGAGTCGACGGGAGGATACCACGAGCAGTACTTC. This sequence encodes CAISESTGGYHEQYF.

This clone has a handful of counts. Relative to the germline gene, one junction end is altered; a read error may explain this. The V gene is TRBV7-9, the J gene TRBJ2-7, with 8 bases that match TRBD2. CDR1 is SEHNR and CDR2 is FQNEAQ in the germline V gene (reference sequence). The CDR3 is 15 amino acids. Written as DNA, the CDR3 is TGTGCCAGCAGCCTAGCGGGCGGGAGAAGTTACGAGCAGTACTTC. Its translation: CASSLAGGRSYEQYF.

This clone was found a few times. Since a far larger clone is one base different, this is likely a read error. The gene calls are TRBV30 and TRBJ2-1; D remains ambiguous. Trimming took 3 bases from V and 3 from J, leaving 15 bases between them. The CDR3 length is 15 residues. In germline, CDR1 is GTSNPN, CDR2 SVGIG (reference sequence). CDR3: CAWRVERVGYNEQFF. CDR3 DNA: TGTGCCTGGAGGGTTGAAAGGGTAGGCTACAATGAGCAGTTCTTC.

This clone was detected a few times. The J gene is TRBJ2-5, the V gene TRBV30, with D perhaps matching TRBD1 or TRBD2 (5 bases each). Trimming took 8 bases from V and 3 from J, leaving 13 bases between them. Germline CDR1 GTSNPN, CDR2 SVGIG (reference sequence). The CDR3 runs 12 residues. The CDR3 loop reads CAGTVSKETQYF. CDR3 bases: TGTGCCGGGACGGTCTCGAAAGAGACCCAGTACTTC.

The sample holds a few counts of this clone. The J gene is TRBJ2-1, the V gene TRBV5-1; 7 nucleotides align to TRBD1. The CDR3 is 15 residues long. The J segment lost 8 bases and the V segment lost 0 bases, leaving 8 bases of the junction unmatched. The V gene's germline CDR1 is SGHRS and CDR2 YFSETQ. DNA of the CDR3: TGCGCCAGCAGCTTGGGTACCGGGACAGTGCATGAGCAGTTCTTC. Protein sequence: CASSLGTGTVHEQFF.

The chain joins TRBV18 to TRBJ2-5; D perhaps matches TRBD1 (5 bases). The CDR3 spans 13 residues. The germline V gene has CDR1 KGHSH and CDR2 LQKENI. V was trimmed by 3 bases and J by 5 bases, leaving 10 bases between them. CDR3 bases: TGTGCCAGCTCACCCGACAGATTTGAGACCCAGTACTTC. It specifies CASSPDRFETQYF.

The genes are TRBV28 and TRBJ2-1; D possibly corresponds to TRBD1 (6 bases). CDR3 size: 12 residues. Germline V gives CDR1 MDHEN, CDR2 SYDVKM. Trimming took 2 bases from V and 10 from J, leaving 9 bases between them. The CDR3 is CASSLTGIEQFF. CDR3 nucleotides: TGTGCCAGCAGTTTAACAGGGATAGAGCAGTTCTTC.